The clone carrying this TCR beta chain has only a few counts. The antigen is unknown. The CDR3 covers 17 residues. In germline, CDR1 is SGHVS, CDR2 FQNEAQ. Trimming shortened V by 1 base and J by 0 bases, and 12 bases separated the two germline ends. TCR beta cDNA libraries included unique molecular identifiers. A single record per CDR3 protein comes from TCRdb applying MiXCR to the PCR reads. Among about 810,000 distinct CDR3 sequences listed, 53% were seen once. This specimen belongs to a study of post-analysis software for immune sequencing data. Study results and caveats: Controls showed lower frequencies than patients for roughly five TRBV segments, and TRBV5-6, TRBV5-1 and TRBV20-1 were among these.

This TCR was sampled from a girl aged 10-17 years with multiple sclerosis. Sequenced material: blood. V is TRBV7-8 and J is TRBJ1-4; D unclear. CDR3 nucleotides: TGTGCCAGCAGCTTAGGGGCGAGCCCTGCAACTAATGAAAAACTGTTTTTT. Translated: CASSLGASPATNEKLFF.